These 2 T cell receptor beta chains originate from one sample sequenced in a study of blood T cell repertoires in COVID-19. Assay used: immunoSEQ multiplex PCR; TCRdb lists only in-frame clones, some missing. The data show some 250,000 clones, with roughly 80% seen just once and roughly 8% held by the top ten. The sample was peripheral blood. The receptor set was obtained from a woman older than 75 with acute or convalescent COVID-19.

The CDR3 coding sequence is TGCGCCAGCAGTCGGGACACTAGGGCCTACGAGCAGTACTTC. Translated, it gives CASSRDTRAYEQYF. This chain links TRBV10-2 with TRBJ2-7, with a tentative D call TRBD1 (6 bases). The V gene's germline CDR1 is WSHSY and CDR2 SAAADI. V lost 5 bases, J lost 2 bases, and 13 bases lay in between. The CDR3 sequence is 14 residues long.

The J gene is TRBJ2-2, the V gene TRBV19, with TRBD2 identical over 7 bases. CDR1 and CDR2 (germline): LNHDA, SQIVND (reference sequence). The J segment lost 1 base and the V segment lost 7 bases, leaving 3 bases of the junction unmatched. The length of the CDR3 is 14 residues. The CDR3 DNA is TGTGCCAGTACCCGGACTAGGAACACCGGGGAGCTGTTTTTT. Protein sequence: CASTRTRNTGELFF.